The text below deals with one T cell receptor (beta chain). The data derive from a study of T cells in Graves' hyperthyroidism and ophthalmopathy. Investigators excluded patients with uncontrolled infection, other autoimmune disease, pregnancy or lactation. The CDR3 regions of TCR beta were amplified from RNA transcripts. The TCR CDR3 was amplified in a first-round RT-PCR using the HTBI primer set. TCRdb re-analysed the multiplex PCR reads in MiXCR, keeping a single row per CDR3 protein. The sample holds around 570,000 distinct CDR3 sequences, around 20% seen once. The germline gives CDR1 SGHNT, CDR2 YENEEA. Trimming took 7 bases from V and 3 from J, leaving 16 bases between them. CDR3 length equals 14 residues.

The chain carries TRBV11-3 and TRBJ2-7; D possibly uses TRBD1 or TRBD2 (5 bases each). This clonotype was sampled from a man aged 35 to 55 with Graves' ophthalmopathy. The sample was blood. In nucleotides, the CDR3 is TGTGCCAGCACCCCCATGGGACGGAACTACGAGCAGTACTTC. It translates to CASTPMGRNYEQYF.